The 18 T cell receptor beta chains below come from one sample, sequenced in a study of identical twins. One entry per CDR3 protein results from TCRdb running MiXCR on the 5' RACE reads. Here the sample spans fewer than 650,000 distinct CDR3 sequences, 7.1% being singletons. The data were also submitted as part of a second study, on yellow fever vaccine responses in identical twins.

The sample taken for sequencing was PBMCs. The receptor set was obtained from a woman under 30 in good health.

This clonotype has a count of ten or more. The V call is TRBV20-1, the J call TRBJ2-1; TRBD1 or TRBD2 may be the D gene (5 bases each). CDR1 and CDR2 from the germline V gene are DFQATT and SNEGSKA (reference sequence). The CDR3 is 16 residues long. Trimming stripped 1 base from V and 9 bases from J, with 22 bases between. The CDR3 is CSARGGQGLKSGEQFF. The CDR3 DNA is TGCAGTGCTAGAGGAGGGCAGGGCTTAAAGAGTGGTGAGCAGTTCTTC.

This clonotype was counted only a few times. CDR3 nucleotides: TGTGCCAGCACGATTGGGGCAGGGGGTAGAGAGACCCAGTACTTC. Its protein product is CASTIGAGGRETQYF. This chain links TRBV28 with TRBJ2-5, with 7 bases identical to TRBD1. The CDR3 has 15 amino acids. The germline V gene has CDR1 MDHEN and CDR2 SYDVKM. J was trimmed by 4 bases and V by 7 bases; bases with no gene match: 12.

V usage is TRBV2 and J usage is TRBJ2-7; no clear D gene. CDR1 is SNHLY and CDR2 is FYNNEI in the germline V gene. Between the trimmed V and J ends, which lost 6 bases and 0 bases, there was a span of 9 bases. This CDR3 spans 13 amino acids. CDR3 amino acids: CASSGLDSYEQYF. CDR3 coding DNA: TGTGCCAGCAGCGGTCTCGACTCCTACGAGCAGTACTTC.

This clonotype has more than one count but fewer than ten. V usage is TRBV7-9 and J usage is TRBJ2-3; TRBD2 aligns across 7 bases. V was pared by 4 bases and J by 4 bases, with 5 bases of the junction left unmatched. The CDR3 runs to 14 residues. Germline assignment: CDR1 SEHNR and CDR2 FQNEAQ (reference sequence). CDR3 region: CASSSLAAPDTQYF. In DNA form, the CDR3 reads TGTGCCAGCAGCTCGCTAGCGGCCCCAGATACGCAGTATTTT.

This rearrangement joins TRBV7-9 to TRBJ2-2; the match to TRBD1 covers 7 bases. The germline V gene has CDR1 SEHNR and CDR2 FQNEAQ (reference sequence). The CDR3 runs 14 residues. J gave up 6 bases and V 5 bases, and 6 bases lay outside the gene matches. The CDR3 loop reads CASSLRTGPGELFF. Here the CDR3 DNA reads TGTGCCAGCAGCCTTCGGACAGGCCCCGGGGAGCTGTTTTTT.

The rearrangement links TRBV20-1 to TRBJ2-7; D gene ambiguous. The CDR3 extends over 13 amino acids. Germline-derived CDR1 and CDR2 are DFQATT and SNEGSKA (reference sequence). The CDR3 DNA is TGCAGTGCTAGAGATTTAATAAGCTACGACCAGTACGTC. Amino acids: CSARDLISYDQYV.

The chain employs TRBV5-1 and TRBJ2-1; tentatively, D is TRBD2 (6 bases). V lost 4 bases to trimming and J lost 5 bases, with 13 bases between them. Germline V gene sequence: CDR1 SGHRS, CDR2 YFSETQ. The CDR3 loop spans 14 amino acids. CDR3 loop: CASSRDSGNNEQFF. In DNA form, the CDR3 reads TGCGCCAGCAGCCGGGACTCGGGCAACAATGAGCAGTTCTTC.

This rearrangement joins TRBV27 to TRBJ2-1, with D perhaps being TRBD1 or TRBD2 (6 bases each). The CDR3 contains 16 residues. Trimming left V 4 bases short and J 3 bases short, with 16 bases between. Germline assignment: CDR1 MNHEY and CDR2 SMNVEV (reference sequence). The CDR3 DNA reads as TGTGCCAGCAGTTCCCCCCCGGGGGCATTCTACAATGAGCAGTTCTTC. Translated, it gives CASSSPPGAFYNEQFF.

There are many counts of this clonotype. V gene TRBV12-3 or TRBV12-4 combines with J gene TRBJ2-5, with 8 bases identical to TRBD1. This CDR3 is built from 13 residues. The V and J ends lost 6 bases and 3 bases, in that order; junction bases with no gene match: 3. CDR3 loop: CASRQQGEETQYF. DNA for the CDR3: TGTGCCAGCAGACAACAGGGGGAAGAGACCCAGTACTTC.

The CDR3 DNA reads TGCAGTGCCAACGGACAGAGAGCCAATGAGCAGTTCTTC. Its translation: CSANGQRANEQFF. The V gene is TRBV20-1, the J gene TRBJ2-1; the D gene is possibly TRBD1 (6 bases). V dropped 6 bases and J dropped 6 bases, with 15 bases sitting between them. The CDR3 is 13 amino acids. Germline V gene data show CDR1 as DFQATT and CDR2 as SNEGSKA (reference sequence).

This clonotype was seen ten or more times. The genes are TRBV6-5 and TRBJ2-7, with 7 bases aligning to TRBD1. The CDR3 is 13 residues long. V lost 2 bases to trimming and J lost 3 bases; unmatched junction nucleotides: 1. The germline V gene has CDR1 MNHEY and CDR2 SVGAGI. CDR3 in DNA: TGTGCCAGCAGTTACGCAGGGGGCTACGAGCAGTACTTC. Encoded protein: CASSYAGGYEQYF.

This clonotype was counted a few times. The chain recombines TRBV5-1 with TRBJ2-2, with TRBD1 identical over 7 bases. Germline values: CDR1 SGHRS, CDR2 YFSETQ. CDR3 size: 14 residues. V shed 4 bases, J shed 3 bases, and the junction held 3 bases outside the gene matches. The CDR3 DNA follows: TGCGCCAGCAGCGAACAGGGGTACACCGGGGAGCTGTTTTTT. Translated, it gives CASSEQGYTGELFF.

This clonotype was recorded a few times. In DNA, the CDR3 is TGTGCCAGCAGCCACCCAAAATCGGGACCCTCTGGGGCCAACGTCCTGACTTTC. This sequence encodes CASSHPKSGPSGANVLTF. The genes are TRBV4-2 and TRBJ2-6; the D call may be TRBD1 or TRBD2 (5 bases each). In germline, CDR1 is LGHNA, CDR2 YNFKEQ. The CDR3 contains 18 residues. Trimming removed 3 bases from V and 0 bases from J, with 15 bases in between.

This clonotype has just a few counts. The chain has TRBV5-1 and TRBJ2-1; possibly TRBD1 or TRBD2 for D (6 bases each). This CDR3 has 15 residues. The V gene lost 2 bases and the J gene lost 2 bases, with 11 bases spanning the gap. Germline V gives CDR1 SGHRS, CDR2 YFSETQ. The CDR3 loop is CASSLAEGAYNEQFF. CDR3 bases: TGCGCCAGCAGCTTAGCGGAGGGGGCCTACAATGAGCAGTTCTTC.

This clonotype was found a few times. The chain recombines TRBV3-1 with TRBJ2-3; TRBD2 matches 9 bases. The V gene end was trimmed by 0 bases and the J gene end by 2 bases; junction bases not matched to a gene: 6. This CDR3 region has 17 residues. The germline gives CDR1 LGHDT, CDR2 YNNKEL (reference sequence). CDR3 coding DNA: TGTGCCAGCAGCCAAGACCCAGCGGGGGGATACACAGATACGCAGTATTTT. Translated: CASSQDPAGGYTDTQYF.

The rearrangement joins TRBV7-8 to TRBJ1-2; D remains ambiguous. Trimming removed 5 bases at V and 2 bases at J, with 12 bases between. The CDR3 totals 14 residues. Germline CDR1 is SGHVS and CDR2 is FQNEAQ. The CDR3 spells CASSDTRQNYGYTF. CDR3 nucleotides: TGTGCCAGCAGCGATACCAGACAAAACTATGGCTACACCTTC.

The chain recombines TRBV13 with TRBJ2-6; D perhaps matches TRBD1 (6 bases). The germline V and J ends were trimmed by 3 bases and 1 base, with 10 bases remaining between them. This CDR3 is built from 16 residues. Germline assignment: CDR1 PRHDT and CDR2 FYEKMQ (reference sequence). The CDR3 sequence is CASSFRTGSGANVLTF. DNA of the CDR3: TGTGCCAGCAGCTTCAGAACAGGGTCTGGGGCCAACGTCCTGACTTTC.

This clonotype was seen only a few times. CDR3 bases: TGTGCCAGCAGCGCAACCATTATTGGGGCCCGAGGTCAGCCCCAGCATTTT. Translated: CASSATIIGARGQPQHF. The J gene is TRBJ1-5, the V gene TRBV2; tentative D call: TRBD1 (5 bases). CDR3 length: 17 amino acids. The V end was cut by 6 bases, the J end by 6 bases, with 24 bases between. The V gene's germline CDR1 is SNHLY and CDR2 FYNNEI.